The T cell receptor (beta chain) under discussion was sequenced for a study of blood T cells in healthy people across ages. The CDR3 is 13 amino acids. Trimming removed 9 bases from V and 4 bases from J, with 16 bases in between. As regards this clonotype: Its specificity is unknown.

A second PCR, run for roughly 7 to 12 cycles, used a sample-barcoded 5' primer plus a J-beta primer mix. Using its own MiXCR run on the 5' RACE reads, TCRdb lists one record per CDR3 protein. The sample yields hundreds of thousands of distinct CDR3 sequences, over 40% seen once. Extractions gave at least 5.5 micrograms of total RNA per sample. Whole-study results and caveats: Naive and antigen-experienced cells were not separated, limiting conclusive comparison.

Sequenced: blood. The sequence came from a woman at least 80 years old in good health. The rearrangement links TRBV12-3 or TRBV12-4 to TRBJ2-7; D uncertain. CDR3 sequence reads: CASSPTRLYEQYF. Written as DNA, the CDR3 is TGTGCCAGTAGTCCCACAAGATTATACGAGCAGTACTTC.